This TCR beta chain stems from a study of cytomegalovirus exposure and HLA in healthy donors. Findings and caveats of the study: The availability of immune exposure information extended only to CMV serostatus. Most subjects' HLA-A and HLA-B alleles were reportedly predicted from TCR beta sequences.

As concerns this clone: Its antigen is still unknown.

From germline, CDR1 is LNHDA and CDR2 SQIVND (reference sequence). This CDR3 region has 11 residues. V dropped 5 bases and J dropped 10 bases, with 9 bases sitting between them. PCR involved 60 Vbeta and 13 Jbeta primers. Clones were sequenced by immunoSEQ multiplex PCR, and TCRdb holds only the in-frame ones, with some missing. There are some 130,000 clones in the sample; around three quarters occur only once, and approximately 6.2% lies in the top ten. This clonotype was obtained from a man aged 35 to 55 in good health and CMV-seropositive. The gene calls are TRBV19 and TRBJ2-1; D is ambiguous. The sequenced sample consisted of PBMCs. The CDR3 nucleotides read TGTGCCAGTAGTCTTACGCGGGAGCAGTTCTTC. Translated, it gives CASSLTREQFF.